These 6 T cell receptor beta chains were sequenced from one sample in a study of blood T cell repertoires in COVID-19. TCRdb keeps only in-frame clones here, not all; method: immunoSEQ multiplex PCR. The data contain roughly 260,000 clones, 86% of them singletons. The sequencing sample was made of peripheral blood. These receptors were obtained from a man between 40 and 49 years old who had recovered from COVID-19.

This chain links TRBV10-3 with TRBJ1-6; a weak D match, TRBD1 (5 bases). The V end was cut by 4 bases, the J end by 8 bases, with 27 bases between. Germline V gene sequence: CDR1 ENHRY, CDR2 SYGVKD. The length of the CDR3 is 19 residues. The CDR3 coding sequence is TGTGCCATCAGTGGGGACTTAACCTGGGCGGCGGGCGGTTATTCACCCCTCCACTTT. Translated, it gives CAISGDLTWAAGGYSPLHF.

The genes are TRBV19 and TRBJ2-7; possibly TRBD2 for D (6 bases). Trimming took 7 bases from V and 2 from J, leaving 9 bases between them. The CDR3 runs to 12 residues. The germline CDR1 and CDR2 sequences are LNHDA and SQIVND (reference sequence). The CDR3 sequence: CASMDYTYEQYF. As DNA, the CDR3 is TGTGCCAGTATGGACTACACCTACGAGCAGTACTTC.

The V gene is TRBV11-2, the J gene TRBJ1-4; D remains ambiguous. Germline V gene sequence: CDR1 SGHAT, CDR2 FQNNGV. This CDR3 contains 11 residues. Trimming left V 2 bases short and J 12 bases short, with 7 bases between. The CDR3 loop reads CASSLYNELFF. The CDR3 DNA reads TGTGCCAGCAGCTTATATAATGAACTGTTTTTT.

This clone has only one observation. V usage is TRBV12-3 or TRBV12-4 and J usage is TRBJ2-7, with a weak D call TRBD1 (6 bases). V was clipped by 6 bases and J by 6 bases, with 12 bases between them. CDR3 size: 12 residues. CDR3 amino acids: CASRSDRPEQYF. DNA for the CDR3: TGTGCCAGCAGATCGGACAGACCCGAGCAGTACTTC.

The CDR3 region has the DNA TGTGCCAGCAGTCTCCAGGGACTTGAAGCTTTCTTT. It codes for CASSLQGLEAFF. The chain links TRBV6-5 to TRBJ1-1; possible D gene TRBD1, 5 bases. This CDR3 has 12 amino acids. Between the trimmed V and J ends, which lost 5 bases and 7 bases, there was a span of 11 bases. Germline CDR1 MNHEY, CDR2 SVGAGI.

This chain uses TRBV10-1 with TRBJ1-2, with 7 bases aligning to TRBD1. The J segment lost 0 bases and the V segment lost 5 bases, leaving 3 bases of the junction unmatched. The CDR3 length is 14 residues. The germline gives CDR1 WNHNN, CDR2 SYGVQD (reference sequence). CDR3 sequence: CASSTDRANYGYTF. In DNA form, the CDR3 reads TGCGCCAGCAGTACCGACAGGGCTAACTATGGCTACACCTTC.